Each of the 17 T cell receptor beta chains below was sequenced from the same sample in a study of T-cell memory formation after mild COVID-19. TCRdb analysed the 5' RACE reads with MiXCR anew, one entry per CDR3 protein. The data contain about 4,300 distinct CDR3 sequences, about 17% of them singletons. Sequenced sample: PBMCs or a T cell subset sorted from them (not recorded which). The receptors here all came from an adult who had mild COVID-19 (a few samples of this study predate the infection). Cell type and time point are not known.

This clonotype was detected many times. V is TRBV5-4 and J is TRBJ2-2; 8 positions agree with TRBD1. V lost 1 base, J lost 5 bases, and 4 bases stayed unmatched. This CDR3 is built from 15 residues. The germline V gene has CDR1 SGHNT and CDR2 YYREEE (reference sequence). In DNA form, the CDR3 reads TGTGCCAGCAGCTTGTCCAGGGGGCTGACCGGGGAGCTGTTTTTT. Its protein product is CASSLSRGLTGELFF. The full variable domain, rest sourced from reference TRBV5-4 and TRBJ2-2, is ETGVTQSPTHLIKTRGQQVTLRCSSQSGHNTVSWYQQALGQGPQFIFQYYREEENGRGNFPPRFSGLQFPNYSSELNVNALELDDSALYLCASSLSRGLTGELFFGEGSRLTVL.

This clonotype is labeled medium-sized. The rearrangement uses TRBV6-6 and TRBJ2-5; TRBD2 matches 8 bases. After removal of 3 bases from V and 0 bases from J, the junction contained 3 bases not matched to a gene. Germline CDR1 and CDR2: MNHNY and SVGAGI (reference sequence). The CDR3 consists of 15 residues. As DNA, the CDR3 is TGTGCCAGCAGTTATCCAGCGGGGGACCAAGAGACCCAGTACTTC. Its protein is CASSYPAGDQETQYF.

By share of the sample, this clonotype is medium-sized. This CDR3 is CATSRDGMNTEAFF. As DNA, the CDR3 is TGTGCCACCAGCAGAGACGGAATGAACACTGAAGCTTTCTTT. This chain connects TRBV15 to TRBJ1-1; D unclear. The CDR3 runs to 14 residues. In germline, CDR1 is LNHNV, CDR2 YYDKDF (reference sequence). The germline V and J ends were trimmed by 0 bases and 0 bases, with 5 bases remaining between them.

This chain connects TRBV18 to TRBJ1-5; 9 positions match TRBD1. V gave up 1 base and J gave up 0 bases; unmatched junction bases: 7. Germline CDR1 and CDR2: KGHSH and LQKENI. The CDR3 covers 18 residues. CDR3 nucleotide sequence: TGTGCCAGCTCACCACTGGGGACAGGGCAACCTAGCAATCAGCCCCAGCATTTT. It encodes CASSPLGTGQPSNQPQHF.

By share, this clonotype counts as medium-sized. The V and J genes are TRBV5-1 and TRBJ1-1; D uncertain. The CDR3 sequence is 15 residues long. Germline V gene lookup returns CDR1 SGHRS and CDR2 YFSETQ. Trimming stripped 3 bases from V and 0 bases from J, with 12 bases between. CDR3 DNA sequence: TGCGCCAGCAGCTATCCGGGTCGCATGAACACTGAAGCTTTCTTT. Amino acids: CASSYPGRMNTEAFF.

This clonotype is medium-sized (0.01 to 0.1%). This chain connects TRBV12-3 or TRBV12-4 to TRBJ2-7; 7 positions agree with TRBD1. This CDR3 has 14 amino acids. Trimming cost V 6 bases and J 2 bases; bases outside gene matches: 7. CDR3 amino acids: CASSWTGNPYEQYV. As DNA, the CDR3 is TGTGCCAGCAGCTGGACAGGTAATCCCTACGAGCAGTACGTC.

This clonotype is classed as medium-sized. This rearrangement joins TRBV20-1 to TRBJ2-5; the D gene is possibly TRBD2 (5 bases). The CDR3 spans 13 residues. Germline assignment: CDR1 DFQATT and CDR2 SNEGSKA (reference sequence). Trimming pared 3 bases from V and 5 bases from J, leaving 13 bases between. Here the CDR3 DNA reads TGCAGTGCTAGTTCGCCCCCGGGGGAGACCCAGTACTTC. This sequence encodes CSASSPPGETQYF.

This clonotype is medium-sized (0.01 to 0.1%). The V call is TRBV6-5, the J call TRBJ1-1, with a weak D call TRBD1 (5 bases). Germline V lookup: CDR1 MNHEY, CDR2 SVGAGI. Trimming pared 6 bases from V and 5 bases from J, leaving 7 bases between. CDR3 length equals 11 residues. The CDR3 spells CASRGETEAFF. Here the CDR3 DNA reads TGTGCCAGCAGAGGGGAGACTGAAGCTTTCTTT.

This clonotype is medium-sized (0.01 to 0.1%) within its sample. V usage is TRBV7-8 and J usage is TRBJ2-1, with D possibly being TRBD1 (5 bases). V lost 5 bases and J 12 bases, leaving 11 bases between the germline ends. The CDR3 runs 11 residues. Germline V lookup: CDR1 SGHVS, CDR2 FQNEAQ. CDR3 protein: CASSAGQGQFF. CDR3 coding DNA: TGTGCCAGCAGCGCAGGCCAGGGGCAGTTCTTC.

V usage is TRBV5-1 and J usage is TRBJ2-3, with D unresolved. Germline CDR1 reads SGHRS; CDR2 reads YFSETQ. The CDR3 totals 12 residues. The V gene lost 4 bases and the J gene lost 2 bases, with 5 bases spanning the gap. CDR3: CASSLHTDTQYF. CDR3 DNA: TGCGCCAGCAGCCTACACACAGATACGCAGTATTTT.

The chain recombines TRBV27 with TRBJ1-2; perhaps TRBD1 as D (6 bases). This CDR3 contains 16 residues. V shed 0 bases and J shed 5 bases, with 16 bases lying between them. Germline V CDR1 and CDR2: MNHEY, SMNVEV (reference sequence). The CDR3 DNA reads as TGTGCCAGCAGTTTATCGCCCGCGCCCGGGACATATGGCTACACCTTC. Amino acids: CASSLSPAPGTYGYTF.

In its sample, this clonotype was seen many times. The chain uses TRBV6-6 and TRBJ2-3; 9 bases are a match to TRBD2. CDR1 MNHNY and CDR2 SVGAGI come from the germline V gene (reference sequence). V lost 3 bases and J lost 5; bases outside the gene matches: 6. The CDR3 runs to 15 residues. The CDR3 DNA is TGTGCCAGCAGTTATCTAGCGGGGTGGATAGATACGCAGTATTTT. It yields the protein CASSYLAGWIDTQYF.

This clonotype is deemed medium-sized. J is TRBJ2-7 and V is TRBV7-8; the D gene is possibly TRBD2 (5 bases). CDR1 SGHVS and CDR2 FQNEAQ come from the germline V gene. The CDR3 covers 12 residues. V dropped 4 bases and J dropped 7 bases, with 11 bases sitting between them. CDR3 sequence reads: CASSWLAGEQYF. For the CDR3, the DNA is TGTGCCAGCAGCTGGCTAGCCGGAGAGCAGTACTTC.

By its share, this clonotype is medium-sized. This chain uses TRBV4-1 with TRBJ2-5; 7 positions agree with TRBD1. V shed 4 bases and J 3 bases; nucleotides not matched to a gene: 5. Per the germline V gene, CDR1 is MGHRA and CDR2 is YSYEKL. The CDR3 loop spans 14 amino acids. In DNA form, the CDR3 reads TGCGCCAGCAGCCTGGCCGGGACAGAAGAGACCCAGTACTTC. This encodes CASSLAGTEETQYF.

There are many counts of this clonotype. The chain recombines TRBV5-5 with TRBJ2-2; TRBD1 aligns across 8 bases. After removal of 4 bases from V and 4 bases from J, the junction contained 9 bases not matched to a gene. Germline V gives CDR1 SGHKS, CDR2 YYEKEE (reference sequence). The CDR3 contains 16 residues. The CDR3: CASSAGQGASTGELFF. CDR3 nucleotides: TGTGCCAGCAGCGCCGGACAGGGAGCGAGCACCGGGGAGCTGTTTTTT.

Within the sample, this clonotype is medium-sized (0.01 to 0.1%). The V and J genes are TRBV9 and TRBJ2-1; D not resolved. Germline CDR1 is SGDLS and CDR2 is YYNGEE. CDR3 length: 13 residues. Trimming took off 2 bases at V and 8 bases at J, with 11 bases between the two ends. CDR3 sequence: CASSVNRVYEQFF. The CDR3 bases are TGTGCCAGCAGCGTCAACCGTGTCTATGAGCAGTTCTTC. The full variable domain, rest sourced from reference TRBV9 and TRBJ2-1, is DSGVTQTPKHLITATGQRVTLRCSPRSGDLSVYWYQQSLDQGLQFLIQYYNGEERAKGNILERFSAQQFPDLHSELNLSSLELGDSALYFCASSVNRVYEQFFGPGTRLTVL.

By proportion, this clonotype is medium-sized. This chain uses TRBV27 with TRBJ2-7; 8 positions match TRBD1. CDR3 size: 13 residues. Germline V gene lookup returns CDR1 MNHEY and CDR2 SMNVEV (reference sequence). The J segment lost 5 bases and the V segment lost 2 bases, leaving 2 bases of the junction unmatched. Written as DNA, the CDR3 is TGTGCCAGCAGTTTAGGACAGGGCCACGAGCAGTACGTC. Its protein product is CASSLGQGHEQYV.